Shown below are 5 T cell receptor beta chains from a single sample sequenced in a study of blood T cell repertoires in COVID-19 (dated by TCRdb to 2018 to 2021). The library was built by means of the immunoSEQ multiplex PCR assay. As stored in TCRdb, this immuneACCESS dataset retains in-frame rearrangements with V and J assigned. A fraction of the clones does not appear; measured against another copy, unresolved V genes explain less than half of the discrepancy, and the remainder lacks a known reason. This sample is represented by approximately 220,000 clones; approximately 81% of them were singletons. Clones ranked in the top ten supply about 5.1% of the sample. The specimen was peripheral blood. The receptors come from a woman aged 55-69 years who had recovered from COVID-19.

J is TRBJ1-5 and V is TRBV30, with 8 bases fitting TRBD1. The V gene's germline CDR1 is GTSNPN and CDR2 SVGIG (reference sequence). V gave up 2 bases and J gave up 5 bases; unmatched junction bases: 8. This CDR3 spans 15 amino acids. Here the CDR3 reads CAWSTGTGLDQPQHF. DNA for the CDR3: TGTGCCTGGAGTACCGGGACAGGCCTCGATCAGCCCCAGCATTTT.

The rearrangement links TRBV7-2 to TRBJ2-2; D perhaps matches TRBD2 (5 bases). V lost 2 bases and J lost 7, with 17 bases in between. Germline assignment: CDR1 SGHTA and CDR2 FQGNSA. CDR3 length: 16 residues. The CDR3 spells CASSLNTVGEGGELFF. CDR3 in DNA: TGTGCCAGCAGCTTAAATACCGTCGGGGAAGGCGGGGAGCTGTTTTTT.

This chain connects TRBV7-2 to TRBJ2-3, with TRBD2 matching 13 bases. The CDR3 has 17 amino acids. The germline V gene encodes CDR1 SGHTA and CDR2 FQGNSA. Trimming removed 5 bases from V and 1 base from J; junction bases left unmatched: 6. CDR3 in amino acids: CASSPWTSGGGTDTQYF. The CDR3 coding sequence is TGTGCCAGCAGCCCTTGGACTAGCGGGGGAGGCACAGATACGCAGTATTTT.

The chain recombines TRBV24-1 with TRBJ2-5, with 10 positions matching TRBD1. The CDR3 runs to 15 residues. Per the germline V gene, CDR1 is KGHDR and CDR2 is SFDVKD. V lost 5 bases, J lost 3 bases, and 5 bases stayed unmatched. CDR3 in DNA: TGTGCCACCAGTGCAACCGGGACAGGGGAAGAGACCCAGTACTTC. It codes for CATSATGTGEETQYF.

The V and J genes are TRBV4-1 and TRBJ1-5, with 7 bases that match TRBD1. The J segment lost 0 bases and the V segment lost 4 bases, leaving 9 bases of the junction unmatched. CDR1 MGHRA and CDR2 YSYEKL come from the germline V gene. This CDR3 is 17 amino acids long. CDR3 sequence: CASSLTWGQSSNQPQHF. The DNA for the CDR3 is TGCGCCAGCAGCCTTACATGGGGACAGAGTAGCAATCAGCCCCAGCATTTT.